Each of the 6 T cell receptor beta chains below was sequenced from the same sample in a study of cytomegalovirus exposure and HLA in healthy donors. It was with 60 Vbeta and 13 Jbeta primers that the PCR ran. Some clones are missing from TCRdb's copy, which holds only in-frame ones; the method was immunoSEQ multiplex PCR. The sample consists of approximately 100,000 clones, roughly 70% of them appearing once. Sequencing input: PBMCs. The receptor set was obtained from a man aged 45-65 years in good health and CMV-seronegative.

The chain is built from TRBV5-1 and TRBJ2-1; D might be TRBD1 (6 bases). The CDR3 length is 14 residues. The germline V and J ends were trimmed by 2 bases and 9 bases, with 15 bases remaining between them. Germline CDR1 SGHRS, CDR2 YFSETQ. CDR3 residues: CASSFTGSGGEQFF. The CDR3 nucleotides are TGCGCCAGCAGCTTTACAGGGTCTGGAGGTGAGCAGTTCTTC.

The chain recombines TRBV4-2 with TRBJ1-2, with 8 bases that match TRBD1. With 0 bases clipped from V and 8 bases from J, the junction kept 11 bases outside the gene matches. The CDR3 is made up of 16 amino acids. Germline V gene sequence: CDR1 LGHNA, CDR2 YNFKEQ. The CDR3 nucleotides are TGTGCCAGCAGCCAAGATTTCGCAGGGGGCAAAGGAGGCTACACCTTC. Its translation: CASSQDFAGGKGGYTF.

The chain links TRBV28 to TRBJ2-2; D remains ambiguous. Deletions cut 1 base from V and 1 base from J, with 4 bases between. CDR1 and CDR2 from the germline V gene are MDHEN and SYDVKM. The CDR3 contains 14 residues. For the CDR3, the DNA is TGTGCCAGCAGTTTATTACAGAACACCGGGGAGCTGTTTTTT. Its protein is CASSLLQNTGELFF.

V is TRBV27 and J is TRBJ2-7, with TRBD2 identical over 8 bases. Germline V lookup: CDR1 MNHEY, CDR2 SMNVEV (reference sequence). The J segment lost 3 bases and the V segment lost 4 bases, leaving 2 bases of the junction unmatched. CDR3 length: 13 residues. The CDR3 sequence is CASSSGTSYEQYF. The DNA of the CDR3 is TGTGCCAGCAGTTCCGGGACTAGCTACGAGCAGTACTTC.

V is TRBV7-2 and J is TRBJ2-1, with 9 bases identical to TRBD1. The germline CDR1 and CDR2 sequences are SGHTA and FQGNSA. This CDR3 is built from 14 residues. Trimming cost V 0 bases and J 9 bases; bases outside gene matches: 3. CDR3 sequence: CASSLAGQGSEQFF. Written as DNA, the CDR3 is TGTGCCAGCAGCTTAGCGGGACAGGGAAGTGAGCAGTTCTTC.

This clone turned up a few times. CDR3 coding DNA: TGTGCCAGCTCACCACCGGAGGGAGGGACGATCCAGCCCCAGCATTTT. This translates into CASSPPEGGTIQPQHF. The chain combines TRBV18 with TRBJ1-5; weak D call: TRBD1 (5 bases). The CDR3 totals 16 residues. V was shortened by 0 bases and J by 7 bases, with 16 bases between the two germline ends. The germline gives CDR1 KGHSH, CDR2 LQKENI. The full variable domain, rest sourced from reference TRBV18 and TRBJ1-5, is NAGVMQNPRHLVRRRGQEARLRCSPMKGHSHVYWYRQLPEEGLKFMVYLQKENIIDESGMPKERFSAEFPKEGPSILRIQQVVRGDSAAYFCASSPPEGGTIQPQHFGDGTRLSIL.